The next 29 T cell receptor beta chains were all read from a single sample in a study of shared clonotypes between healthy human individuals. Assay: immunoSEQ multiplex PCR; the TCRdb copy retains only in-frame clones and omits some. The table has approximately 2.5 million clones, 80% to 95% seen once. Sequencing was carried out using naive CD4+ T cells from PBMCs. Subset given: CD45RA+ positively selected. The receptors were gathered from a man between 18 and 29 years old in good health. Some clones in this sample may be carry-over from other donors' samples.

V gene TRBV28 combines with J gene TRBJ2-7; D may be TRBD1 (5 bases). The V gene lost 4 bases and the J gene lost 4 bases, with 14 bases spanning the gap. CDR1 and CDR2 (germline): MDHEN, SYDVKM. There are 14 residues in the CDR3. The CDR3 spells CASSSPDKLYEQYF. In DNA form, the CDR3 reads TGTGCCAGCAGTTCCCCGGACAAATTATACGAGCAGTACTTC.

The chain uses TRBV27 and TRBJ2-7; 7 nucleotides match TRBD2. With V trimmed by 1 base and J by 5 bases, 8 bases remained unmatched. Germline V lookup: CDR1 MNHEY, CDR2 SMNVEV (reference sequence). CDR3 size: 15 residues. CDR3 loop: CASSLFPSGEDEQYF. The DNA of the CDR3 is TGTGCCAGCAGTTTATTTCCTAGCGGAGAGGACGAGCAGTACTTC.

This chain uses TRBV5-1 with TRBJ2-3; 7 bases match TRBD2. The CDR3 contains 16 residues. Germline CDR1 reads SGHRS; CDR2 reads YFSETQ. The V segment lost 0 bases and the J segment 1 base; nucleotides outside the gene matches: 5. DNA for the CDR3: TGCGCCAGCAGCTTGGCGGCTACTAGCGGCACAGATACGCAGTATTTT. Residues: CASSLAATSGTDTQYF.

The chain links TRBV7-2 to TRBJ2-7; 8 nucleotides match TRBD1. The CDR3 loop spans 15 amino acids. The J segment lost 4 bases and the V segment lost 4 bases, leaving 9 bases of the junction unmatched. CDR1 SGHTA and CDR2 FQGNSA come from the germline V gene. The DNA for the CDR3 is TGTGCCAGCAGCTCCCTTACAGGGGGTAGTTACGAGCAGTACTTC. Amino acid sequence: CASSSLTGGSYEQYF.

The chain joins TRBV28 to TRBJ2-7; D perhaps matches TRBD2 (6 bases). This CDR3 has 15 residues. Germline CDR1 reads MDHEN; CDR2 reads SYDVKM. With 6 bases removed from V and 4 bases from J, the gap between germline ends came to 19 bases. In nucleotides, the CDR3 is TGTGCCAGCAGCCAACTCGGGGGTTTTGGGTACGAGCAGTACTTC. Translation gives CASSQLGGFGYEQYF.

This chain connects TRBV9 to TRBJ1-2; D is possibly TRBD1 (6 bases). Trimming cost V 6 bases and J 3 bases, with 30 bases left between them. This CDR3 has 19 amino acids. Germline lookup yields CDR1 SGDLS and CDR2 YYNGEE. The CDR3 protein is CASIQGRGDWHEGYYGYTF. CDR3 coding DNA: TGTGCCAGCATACAAGGAAGGGGGGACTGGCACGAGGGGTACTATGGCTACACCTTC.

The rearrangement links TRBV2 to TRBJ1-5; the match to TRBD1 covers 7 bases. The germline gives CDR1 SNHLY, CDR2 FYNNEI. V shed 0 bases and J 9 bases; nucleotides not matched to a gene: 8. The CDR3 has 15 amino acids. The CDR3 region is CASSEALGGPGPQHF. The CDR3 coding sequence is TGTGCCAGCAGTGAAGCGCTAGGGGGCCCCGGGCCCCAGCATTTT.

V is TRBV5-1 and J is TRBJ2-2; weak D call: TRBD1 (6 bases). Germline values: CDR1 SGHRS, CDR2 YFSETQ. The ends were cut back, 4 bases at V and 6 bases at J, with 13 bases in the middle. This CDR3 contains 14 residues. The CDR3 DNA reads TGCGCCAGCAGCAGTCAGACAGGTCCCGGGGAGCTGTTTTTT. This translates into CASSSQTGPGELFF.

Only one count was recorded for this clone. The CDR3 loop is CSAEEHGYTF. CDR3 in DNA: TGCAGTGCAGAAGAGCATGGCTACACCTTC. This chain connects TRBV20-1 to TRBJ1-2; the D is unclear. The V gene's germline CDR1 is DFQATT and CDR2 SNEGSKA (reference sequence). Trimming stripped 6 bases from V and 6 bases from J, with 8 bases between. CDR3 length equals 10 residues.

In its sample, this clone was seen once. The chain has TRBV4-1 and TRBJ1-2; maybe TRBD1 (5 bases). Trimming removed 1 base from V and 5 bases from J, with 17 bases in between. CDR1 is MGHRA and CDR2 is YSYEKL in the germline V gene. There are 16 residues in the CDR3. This CDR3 is CASSQVLQEARYGYTF. The CDR3 coding sequence is TGCGCCAGCAGCCAAGTCCTACAGGAGGCCAGATATGGCTACACCTTC.

This chain connects TRBV7-3 to TRBJ2-5, with D possibly matching TRBD1 (5 bases). The germline CDR1 and CDR2 sequences are SGHTA and FQGTGA. The V and J ends lost 5 bases and 2 bases respectively, with 18 bases between them. The CDR3 loop spans 16 amino acids. This CDR3 is CASSQQWARQQETQYF. In DNA, the CDR3 is TGTGCCAGCAGCCAACAATGGGCGAGACAGCAAGAGACCCAGTACTTC.

The gene calls are TRBV10-1 and TRBJ2-1; possible D gene TRBD2, 6 bases. Germline-derived CDR1 and CDR2 are WNHNN and SYGVQD (reference sequence). V shed 8 bases and J shed 6 bases, with 23 bases lying between them. The CDR3 sequence is 16 residues long. CDR3 nucleotides: TGCGCCAGCCGGGGACCCTCGGGAGATCGCCGCAATGAGCAGTTCTTC. Translation: CASRGPSGDRRNEQFF.

In regard to this clone: The same CDR3 is also encoded by other DNA sequences in this sample. This chain links TRBV29-1 with TRBJ2-6; D is possibly TRBD1 (5 bases). This CDR3 contains 15 residues. Deletions cut 6 bases from V and 0 bases from J, with 12 bases between. CDR1 and CDR2 from the germline V gene are SQVTM and ANQGSEA. In DNA, the CDR3 is TGCAGCGTAGTCCAGGGAAGCTCTGGGGCCAACGTCCTGACTTTC. It encodes CSVVQGSSGANVLTF. Based on the CDR3 plus reference TRBV29-1 and TRBJ2-6, the full variable domain is SAVISQKPSRDICQRGTSLTIQCQVDSQVTMMFWYRQQPGQSLTLIATANQGSEATYESGFVIDKFPISRPNLTFSTLTVSNMSPEDSSIYLCSVVQGSSGANVLTFGAGSRLTVL.

The genes are TRBV5-5 and TRBJ2-1; 8 bases agree with TRBD2. V was pared by 5 bases and J by 1 base, with 5 bases of the junction left unmatched. The CDR3 runs to 15 residues. CDR1 and CDR2 (germline): SGHKS, YYEKEE (reference sequence). The CDR3 DNA reads as TGTGCCAGCAGTCCTAGACTAGCGTCCTACAATGAGCAGTTCTTC. This codes for CASSPRLASYNEQFF. Full variable domain (missing parts from reference TRBV5-5 and TRBJ2-1): DAGVTQSPTHLIKTRGQQVTLRCSPISGHKSVSWYQQVLGQGPQFIFQYYEKEERGRGNFPDRFSARQFPNYSSELNVNALLLGDSALYLCASSPRLASYNEQFFGPGTRLTVL.

The chain's CDR3 is CASTRDPHNQPQHF. The DNA for the CDR3 is TGTGCCAGCACCCGGGACCCTCACAATCAGCCCCAGCATTTT. V gene TRBV2 combines with J gene TRBJ1-5, with TRBD1 as a possible D gene (5 bases). V lost 7 bases, J lost 3 bases, and 13 bases lay in between. CDR1 is SNHLY, CDR2 FYNNEI, per germline. This CDR3 has 14 residues.

This chain uses TRBV29-1 with TRBJ2-5, with TRBD2 matching over 9 bases. Germline-derived CDR1 and CDR2 are SQVTM and ANQGSEA. Trimming removed 1 base from V and 4 bases from J; junction bases left unmatched: 10. The length of the CDR3 is 16 residues. CDR3 region: CSVEVGLAGHPETQYF. The CDR3 coding sequence is TGCAGCGTTGAAGTGGGGCTAGCGGGACATCCAGAGACCCAGTACTTC. Drawing the rest from reference TRBV29-1 and TRBJ2-5, the complete variable domain is SAVISQKPSRDICQRGTSLTIQCQVDSQVTMMFWYRQQPGQSLTLIATANQGSEATYESGFVIDKFPISRPNLTFSTLTVSNMSPEDSSIYLCSVEVGLAGHPETQYFGPGTRLLVL.

This clone has only one observation. V and J are TRBV4-2 and TRBJ2-2; D uncertain. The CDR3 is 15 residues long. Germline V CDR1 and CDR2: LGHNA, YNFKEQ. The V and J ends lost 0 bases and 2 bases respectively, with 7 bases between them. The CDR3 nucleotides are TGTGCCAGCAGCCAAGATAGGGTCAACACCGGGGAGCTGTTTTTT. Translated, it gives CASSQDRVNTGELFF.

V is TRBV4-3 and J is TRBJ2-3; the D gene is possibly TRBD2 (5 bases). V dropped 0 bases and J dropped 5 bases, with 15 bases sitting between them. This CDR3 has 16 amino acids. Per germline, CDR1 LGHNA and CDR2 YSLEER. DNA of the CDR3: TGCGCCAGCAGCCAAGATCTCGGGCTTGGAGGAGATACGCAGTATTTT. The encoded protein is CASSQDLGLGGDTQYF.

The chain employs TRBV28 and TRBJ2-6; D is possibly TRBD1 (6 bases). V was cut by 7 bases and J by 2 bases, with 12 bases left in between. This CDR3 is 15 amino acids long. From germline, CDR1 is MDHEN and CDR2 SYDVKM. The CDR3 is CASTPRTAGANVLTF. The CDR3 nucleotides are TGTGCCAGCACTCCGAGGACAGCTGGGGCCAACGTCCTGACTTTC.

CDR3 bases: TGTGCCAGCAGCTCTCCCCTGCGCATTACCTCCTACAATGAGCAGTTCTTC. Its translation: CASSSPLRITSYNEQFF. The V gene is TRBV7-9, the J gene TRBJ2-1, with D hard to call. The CDR3 length is 17 residues. Germline loops: CDR1 SEHNR, CDR2 FQNEAQ (reference sequence). V shed 4 bases and J shed 0 bases, with 16 bases lying between them.

The chain couples TRBV29-1 to TRBJ2-7; D may be TRBD2 (6 bases). Germline V CDR1 and CDR2: SQVTM, ANQGSEA. Trimming took 3 bases from V and 2 from J, leaving 11 bases between them. The CDR3 contains 13 residues. In DNA form, the CDR3 reads TGCAGCGTTGAGGGAGGTTTCGCCTACGAGCAGTACTTC. Translated: CSVEGGFAYEQYF.

The genes are TRBV6-1 and TRBJ2-7; TRBD2 agrees at 9 bases. J gave up 3 bases and V 1 base, and 7 bases lay outside the gene matches. Germline CDR1 MNHNS, CDR2 SASEGT. The CDR3 runs 16 residues. CDR3 in DNA: TGTGCCAGCAGTGAAGTGGGACTAGCCTCTGGCTACGAGCAGTACTTC. Encoded protein: CASSEVGLASGYEQYF.

The J gene is TRBJ2-1, the V gene TRBV9; D is unclear. Germline V CDR1 and CDR2: SGDLS, YYNGEE. Deletions cut 2 bases from V and 9 bases from J, with 18 bases between. The CDR3 sequence is 15 residues long. The CDR3 nucleotides read TGTGCCAGCAGCGTCCCCTGGTCAGCGCGCATTGAGCAGTTCTTC. Amino acid sequence: CASSVPWSARIEQFF.

The rearrangement links TRBV7-8 to TRBJ2-1; D might be TRBD2 (6 bases). Per germline, CDR1 SGHVS and CDR2 FQNEAQ. The germline V and J ends were trimmed by 2 bases and 6 bases, with 26 bases remaining between them. The CDR3 spans 19 residues. As DNA, the CDR3 is TGTGCCAGCAGCTTAAAATCCCGGCCGGTACTAGCTGGTGGCAATGAGCAGTTCTTC. This translates into CASSLKSRPVLAGGNEQFF.

The gene calls are TRBV7-2 and TRBJ2-3, with 7 nucleotides matching TRBD1. The J segment lost 1 base and the V segment lost 6 bases, leaving 7 bases of the junction unmatched. Germline CDR1 SGHTA, CDR2 FQGNSA. The CDR3 runs 15 residues. The CDR3 DNA follows: TGTGCCAGCAGGCCGACAGGGTTCGGCACAGATACGCAGTATTTT. Its translation is CASRPTGFGTDTQYF.

The gene calls are TRBV6-1 and TRBJ1-5; 8 nucleotides align to TRBD1. Germline trimming cut 1 base from V and 5 bases from J; bases unmatched to any gene: 4. This CDR3 comprises 15 residues. CDR1 and CDR2 from the germline V gene are MNHNS and SASEGT. The chain's CDR3 is CASSEGRTGYQPQHF. The CDR3 DNA is TGTGCCAGCAGTGAAGGGAGGACAGGGTATCAGCCCCAGCATTTT.

The chain is built from TRBV11-2 and TRBJ2-1; TRBD2 aligns across 9 bases. The CDR3 covers 18 residues. Losses at the gene ends were 1 base for V and 8 bases for J; bases not matched to a gene: 15. The germline gives CDR1 SGHAT, CDR2 FQNNGV. The CDR3 nucleotides read TGTGCCAGCAGCTTAGGCGAAGGGGGTAGCGGGAGCATCCATGAGCAGTTCTTC. Translating it yields CASSLGEGGSGSIHEQFF.

The V and J genes are TRBV6-1 and TRBJ2-7; no reliable D call. The V end was cut by 1 base, the J end by 2 bases, with 12 bases between. Germline CDR1 is MNHNS and CDR2 is SASEGT. This CDR3 is built from 15 residues. CDR3 in DNA: TGTGCCAGCAGTGAAGTTGGCGGAATTACCTACGAGCAGTACTTC. It translates to CASSEVGGITYEQYF.

On this clone: The same CDR3 can be traced to other DNA sequences in this sample. The genes are TRBV5-1 and TRBJ2-5; 7 bases align to TRBD2. CDR3 length: 15 residues. The V and J ends lost 0 bases and 3 bases, in that order; junction bases with no gene match: 5. Germline CDR1 and CDR2: SGHRS and YFSETQ. This CDR3 is CASSLAGTTEETQYF. CDR3 sequence (DNA): TGCGCCAGCAGCTTGGCCGGGACTACTGAAGAGACCCAGTACTTC. Full variable domain (outside the CDR3, taken from reference TRBV5-1 and TRBJ2-5): KAGVTQTPRYLIKTRGQQVTLSCSPISGHRSVSWYQQTPGQGLQFLFEYFSETQRNKGNFPGRFSGRQFSNSRSEMNVSTLELGDSALYLCASSLAGTTEETQYFGPGTRLLVL.